This record covers a single TCR beta chain. Its antigen is as yet unknown. This specimen comes from a study of T cell responses to AZD1222 COVID-19 vaccine. Findings and caveats of the study: With two AZD1222 doses given, Spike-specific TCR breadth and depth both rose. With dominance at 160-218 and 743-854, vaccine-associated CD4 TCRs spanned spike. Donors were largely white British and mainly female; clonal diversity was possibly underestimated. Reports say nearly half of spike-specific TCRs go after unmutated variant regions.

The assay was immunoSEQ multiplex PCR, and TCRdb's table has in-frame clones only and misses some. The sample has 100,000 to 150,000 clones, roughly 87% seen once. Trimming at V came to 3 bases and at J to 2 bases, leaving 8 bases not matched to a gene. This CDR3 region has 17 residues. Germline-derived CDR1 and CDR2 are MDHEN and SYDVKM. The J gene is TRBJ2-5, the V gene TRBV28, with 11 bases matching TRBD2. Here the sequenced sample was peripheral blood, taken on day 0 of MenACWY control vaccination. The sequence derives from an adult in good health. Here the CDR3 reads CASSFSLAGGGQETQYF. In DNA form, the CDR3 reads TGTGCCAGCAGTTTCTCCTTAGCGGGAGGGGGGCAAGAGACCCAGTACTTC.